These 2 T cell receptor beta chains were all obtained from the same sample, sequenced in a study of shared clonotypes between healthy human individuals. Naivety among CD8 cells was defined by CD45RO negativity and positive CCR7 selection, thereby excluding terminally differentiated effector memory CD45RA+ cells. Profiling relied on immunoSEQ multiplex PCR, and the TCRdb table lists in-frame clones only, not all of them. The sample consists of roughly 2,000,000 clones, 93% of them appearing once. Material: naive CD8+ T cells from PBMCs. The receptors here all came from a man younger than 30 in good health. Some clones in this sample may be carry-over from other donors' samples.

The chain is built from TRBV30 and TRBJ1-1; D gene unclear. The length of the CDR3 is 15 residues. With 4 bases removed from V and 8 bases from J, the gap between germline ends came to 23 bases. The germline gives CDR1 GTSNPN, CDR2 SVGIG (reference sequence). The CDR3 DNA reads TGTGCCTGGACTCCTTCCCCGGCGGAAGGAGGGGAAGCTTTCTTT. Translation: CAWTPSPAEGGEAFF.

The chain couples TRBV19 to TRBJ2-3, with 7 bases matching TRBD2. The CDR3 length is 15 residues. CDR1 LNHDA and CDR2 SQIVND come from the germline V gene (reference sequence). J lost 2 bases, V lost 5 bases, and 7 bases had no gene match. The CDR3, as DNA: TGTGCCAGTAGTCTCCCGGGGGGACCCACAGATACGCAGTATTTT. Its protein product is CASSLPGGPTDTQYF.